This T cell receptor beta chain emerged from a study of shared clonotypes between healthy human individuals. Germline CDR1 PRHDT, CDR2 FYEKMQ (reference sequence). This CDR3 contains 13 residues. Positively selected for CCR7, the CD45RO-negative cells used as naive CD8 cells excluded terminally differentiated effector memory CD45RA+ cells. About this clone itself: Germline and junction disagree at one end, which may indicate a read error.

Produced via immunoSEQ multiplex PCR; TCRdb's table is partial and in-frame only. The data contain 2 million to 2.5 million clones, roughly 95% of them singletons. The chain couples TRBV13 to TRBJ2-3, with a weak D call TRBD2 (6 bases). The sequencing sample was made of naive CD8+ T cells sorted from blood. This sequence was found in a man aged 18 to 30 in good health. The CDR3 DNA follows: TGTGCCAGCAACCAGGTACCGACGGAGGGAGATAGGTTT. Amino acid sequence: CASNQVPTEGDRF.